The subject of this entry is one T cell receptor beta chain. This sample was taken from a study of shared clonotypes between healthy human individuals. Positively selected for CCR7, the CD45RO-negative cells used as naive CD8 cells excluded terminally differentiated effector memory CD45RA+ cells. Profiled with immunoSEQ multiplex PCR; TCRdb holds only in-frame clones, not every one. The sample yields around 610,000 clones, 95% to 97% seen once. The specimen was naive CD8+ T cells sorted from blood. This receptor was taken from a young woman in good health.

Here the CDR3 reads CASSPSGRASHNYEQYF. The CDR3 DNA sequence: TGTGCCAGCTCACCTAGCGGGAGGGCTTCCCACAACTACGAGCAGTACTTC. The chain couples TRBV18 to TRBJ2-7; 11 bases map to TRBD2. CDR3 length: 17 amino acids. V lost 3 bases, J lost 3 bases, and 10 bases stayed unmatched. The V gene's germline CDR1 is KGHSH and CDR2 LQKENI.